The 12 T cell receptor beta chains presented below share a single source sample, sequenced in a study of blood T cell repertoires in COVID-19. Produced via immunoSEQ multiplex PCR; TCRdb's table is partial and in-frame only. The data contain 200,000 to 250,000 clones, roughly 80% of them singletons. Sequencing input: peripheral blood. All receptors derive from a woman aged 18-29 years with acute or convalescent COVID-19.

Comment on this clone: Additional DNA sequences in this sample encode the identical CDR3. In DNA, the CDR3 is TGCGCCAGCAGTAGCGGGACTAGCACAGATACGCAGTATTTT. Translating it yields CASSSGTSTDTQYF. The J gene is TRBJ2-3, the V gene TRBV5-1; 8 bases line up with TRBD2. There are 14 residues in the CDR3. Germline V gives CDR1 SGHRS, CDR2 YFSETQ. V was clipped by 5 bases and J by 0 bases; unmatched bases: 2.

The rearrangement joins TRBV6-5 to TRBJ2-7; 9 bases are shared with TRBD1. Unmatched junction bases numbered 13, after V lost 7 bases and J lost 6 bases. The CDR3 is 15 amino acids. Germline V gene data show CDR1 as MNHEY and CDR2 as SVGAGI. The CDR3 nucleotides are TGTGCCAGCACCGTACTGGGACAGGGAGTGGGCGAGCAGTACTTC. Its translation is CASTVLGQGVGEQYF.

The V gene is TRBV19, the J gene TRBJ2-2, with 10 positions matching TRBD1. This CDR3 spans 21 amino acids. J lost 3 bases, V lost 5 bases, and 21 bases had no gene match. Germline CDR1 and CDR2: LNHDA and SQIVND (reference sequence). CDR3 in amino acids: CASSAETGGLPGANDTGELFF. CDR3 nucleotide sequence: TGTGCCAGTAGTGCGGAGACAGGGGGCCTCCCTGGGGCGAACGACACCGGGGAGCTGTTTTTT.

The V and J genes are TRBV6-6 and TRBJ1-3; 11 positions agree with TRBD1. V lost 7 bases to trimming and J lost 4 bases; unmatched junction nucleotides: 6. The CDR3 consists of 15 residues. Germline values: CDR1 MNHNY, CDR2 SVGAGI (reference sequence). The CDR3 DNA is TGTGCCAGCAACGGACAGGGGGCGCAGGGAAACACCATATATTTT. The encoded protein is CASNGQGAQGNTIYF.

The chain links TRBV27 to TRBJ2-7; 7 bases agree with TRBD2. The CDR3 runs 16 residues. Per germline, CDR1 MNHEY and CDR2 SMNVEV (reference sequence). V shed 2 bases and J 4 bases; nucleotides not matched to a gene: 11. The CDR3 DNA is TGTGCCAGCAGTTTAGAGAGGTGGCGGGAGCCTTACGAGCAGTACTTC. Translation gives CASSLERWREPYEQYF.

This clone was seen only once. The rearrangement joins TRBV29-1 to TRBJ1-2; tentatively, D is TRBD1 (6 bases). This CDR3 comprises 13 residues. With 6 bases removed from V and 0 bases from J, the gap between germline ends came to 11 bases. Looked up from germline, CDR1 is SQVTM and CDR2 is ANQGSEA. The CDR3 nucleotides read TGCAGCGTCCCGACAGGAACTAACTATGGCTACACCTTC. It is translated as CSVPTGTNYGYTF. The full variable domain, in which reference TRBV29-1 and TRBJ1-2 provide the parts outside the CDR3, is SAVISQKPSRDICQRGTSLTIQCQVDSQVTMMFWYRQQPGQSLTLIATANQGSEATYESGFVIDKFPISRPNLTFSTLTVSNMSPEDSSIYLCSVPTGTNYGYTFGSGTRLTVV.

This clone was counted a few times. In nucleotides, the CDR3 is TGTGCCAGCAGCCGGGCGGGGTCCCACAAAAACATTCAGTACTTC. Translating gives CASSRAGSHKNIQYF. The chain uses TRBV7-9 and TRBJ2-4, with D possibly matching TRBD2 (6 bases). Germline CDR1 and CDR2: SEHNR and FQNEAQ (reference sequence). The CDR3 runs to 15 residues. Trimming took 5 bases from V and 3 from J, leaving 14 bases between them.

The CDR3 DNA reads as TGTGCCAGCAGTGAAGCGGGCGCCTACAATGAGCAGTTCTTC. It translates to CASSEAGAYNEQFF. The chain uses TRBV2 and TRBJ2-1; D uncertain. Germline CDR1 reads SNHLY; CDR2 reads FYNNEI. With 0 bases removed from V and 2 bases from J, the gap between germline ends came to 5 bases. This CDR3 contains 14 residues.

This chain connects TRBV2 to TRBJ1-2; no definite D call. The CDR3 spans 13 residues. Germline V gene sequence: CDR1 SNHLY, CDR2 FYNNEI. V was clipped by 7 bases and J by 6 bases, with 15 bases between them. CDR3 sequence: CASKQNVNHGYTF. In nucleotides, the CDR3 is TGTGCCAGCAAACAGAACGTAAACCATGGCTACACCTTC.

The chain couples TRBV4-3 to TRBJ2-1; 8 bases fit TRBD2. CDR1 and CDR2 from the germline V gene are LGHNA and YSLEER. The CDR3 length is 15 residues. V shed 2 bases and J 4 bases; nucleotides not matched to a gene: 4. CDR3 nucleotide sequence: TGCGCCAGCAGCCAATATAGCGGGGCGTACAATGAGCAGTTCTTC. Its protein is CASSQYSGAYNEQFF.

The V call is TRBV4-1, the J call TRBJ2-4, with a weak D call TRBD2 (6 bases). V dropped 4 bases and J dropped 0 bases, with 16 bases sitting between them. Germline V lookup: CDR1 MGHRA, CDR2 YSYEKL. This CDR3 is 17 amino acids long. CDR3 in amino acids: CASSLGSNTLAKNIQYF. CDR3 nucleotide sequence: TGCGCCAGCAGCCTCGGGAGTAACACACTAGCCAAAAACATTCAGTACTTC.

The rearrangement uses TRBV12-3 or TRBV12-4 and TRBJ2-3; D is unresolved. Trimming stripped 6 bases from V and 6 bases from J, with 7 bases between. This CDR3 comprises 11 residues. In nucleotides, the CDR3 is TGTGCCAGCAGCCGGCGGGATACGCAGTATTTT. Protein sequence: CASSRRDTQYF.